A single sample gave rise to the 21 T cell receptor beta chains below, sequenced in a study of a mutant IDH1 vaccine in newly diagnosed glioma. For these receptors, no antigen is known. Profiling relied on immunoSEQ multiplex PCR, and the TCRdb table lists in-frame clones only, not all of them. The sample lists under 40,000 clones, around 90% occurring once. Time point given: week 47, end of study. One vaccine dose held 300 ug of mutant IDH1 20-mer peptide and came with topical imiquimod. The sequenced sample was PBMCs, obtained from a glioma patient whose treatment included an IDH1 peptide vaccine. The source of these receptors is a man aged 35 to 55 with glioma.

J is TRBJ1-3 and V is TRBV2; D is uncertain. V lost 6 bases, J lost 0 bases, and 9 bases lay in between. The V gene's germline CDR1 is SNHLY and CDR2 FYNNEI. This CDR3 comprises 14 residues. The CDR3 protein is CASSRESSGNTIYF. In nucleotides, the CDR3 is TGTGCCAGCAGCCGGGAGAGCTCTGGAAACACCATATATTTT.

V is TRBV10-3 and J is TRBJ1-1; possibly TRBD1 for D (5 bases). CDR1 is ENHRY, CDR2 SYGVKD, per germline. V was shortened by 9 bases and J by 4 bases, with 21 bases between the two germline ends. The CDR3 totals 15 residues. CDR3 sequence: CAIGLRKRGSTEAFF. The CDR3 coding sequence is TGTGCCATTGGCCTCCGGAAGCGGGGCAGCACTGAAGCTTTCTTT.

Here the CDR3 DNA reads TGTGCCAGCAGCTTAGCGCGACAGTCAACTAATGAAAAACTGTTTTTT. Residues: CASSLARQSTNEKLFF. The V call is TRBV7-9, the J call TRBJ1-4; tentative D call: TRBD1 (5 bases). Per germline, CDR1 SEHNR and CDR2 FQNEAQ (reference sequence). Trimming shortened V by 0 bases and J by 0 bases, and 8 bases separated the two germline ends. The CDR3 has 16 residues.

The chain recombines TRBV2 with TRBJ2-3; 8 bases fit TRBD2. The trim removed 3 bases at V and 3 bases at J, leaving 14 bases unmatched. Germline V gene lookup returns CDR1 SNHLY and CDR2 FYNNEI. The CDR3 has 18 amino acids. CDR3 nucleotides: TGTGCCAGCAGTGACGGTAGTACGGGGGGGCCTGGGACAGATACGCAGTATTTT. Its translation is CASSDGSTGGPGTDTQYF.

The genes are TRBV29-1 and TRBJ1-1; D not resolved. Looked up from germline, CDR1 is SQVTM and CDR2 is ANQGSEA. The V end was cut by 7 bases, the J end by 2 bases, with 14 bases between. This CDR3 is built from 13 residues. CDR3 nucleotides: TGCAGCGGGTCCACCGTCGCTAACACTGAAGCTTTCTTT. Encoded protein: CSGSTVANTEAFF.

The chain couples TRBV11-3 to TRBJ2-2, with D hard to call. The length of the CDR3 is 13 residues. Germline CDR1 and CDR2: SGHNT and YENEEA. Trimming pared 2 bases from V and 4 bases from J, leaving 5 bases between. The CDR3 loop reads CASSLPGTGELFF. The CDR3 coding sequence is TGTGCCAGCAGCTTACCAGGCACCGGGGAGCTGTTTTTT.

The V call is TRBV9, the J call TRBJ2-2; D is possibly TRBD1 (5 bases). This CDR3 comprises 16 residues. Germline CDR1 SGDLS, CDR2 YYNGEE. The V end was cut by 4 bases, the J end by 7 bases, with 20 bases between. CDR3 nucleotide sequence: TGTGCCAGCAGCCCGCGCGAGCTCTGGGGCGGCGGGGAGCTGTTTTTT. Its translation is CASSPRELWGGGELFF.

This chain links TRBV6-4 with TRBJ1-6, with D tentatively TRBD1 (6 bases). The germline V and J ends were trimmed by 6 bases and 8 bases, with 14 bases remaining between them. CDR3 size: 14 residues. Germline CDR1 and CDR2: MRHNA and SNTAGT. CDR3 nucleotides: TGTGCCAGCAGGGCCGGGACATTAGATTCACCCCTCCACTTT. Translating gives CASRAGTLDSPLHF.

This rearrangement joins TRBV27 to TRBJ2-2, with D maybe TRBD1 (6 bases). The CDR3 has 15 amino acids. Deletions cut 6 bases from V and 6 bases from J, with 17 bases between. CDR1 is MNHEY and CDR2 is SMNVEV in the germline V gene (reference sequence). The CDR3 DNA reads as TGTGCCAGCAGGGCGGACAGCGTTCTCGCCGGGGAGCTGTTTTTT. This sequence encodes CASRADSVLAGELFF.

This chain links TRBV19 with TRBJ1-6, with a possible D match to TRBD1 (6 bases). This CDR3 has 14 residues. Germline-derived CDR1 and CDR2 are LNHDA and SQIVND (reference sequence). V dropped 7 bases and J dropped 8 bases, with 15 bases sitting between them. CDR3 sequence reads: CASTHGRGYSPLHF. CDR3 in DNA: TGTGCCAGTACCCATGGCAGGGGCTATTCACCCCTCCACTTT.

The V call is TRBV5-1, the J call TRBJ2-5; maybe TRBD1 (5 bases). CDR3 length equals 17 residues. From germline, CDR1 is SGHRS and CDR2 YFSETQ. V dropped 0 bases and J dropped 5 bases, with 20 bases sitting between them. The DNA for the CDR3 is TGCGCCAGCAGCTTGGAGGGCCCCCCCCAGGGTGGGGAGACCCAGTACTTC. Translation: CASSLEGPPQGGETQYF.

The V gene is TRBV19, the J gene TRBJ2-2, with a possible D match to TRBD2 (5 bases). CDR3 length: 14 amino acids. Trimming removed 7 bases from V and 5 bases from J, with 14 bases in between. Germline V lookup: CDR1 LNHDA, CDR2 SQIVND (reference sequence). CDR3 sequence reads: CASKVQLGTGELFF. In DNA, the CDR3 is TGTGCCAGTAAAGTCCAACTAGGGACCGGGGAGCTGTTTTTT.

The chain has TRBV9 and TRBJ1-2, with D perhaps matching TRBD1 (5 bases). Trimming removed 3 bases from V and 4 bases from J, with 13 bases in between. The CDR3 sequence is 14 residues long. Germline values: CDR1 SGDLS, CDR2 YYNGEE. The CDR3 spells CASSAGTEAYGYTF. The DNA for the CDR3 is TGTGCCAGCAGCGCCGGGACGGAAGCCTATGGCTACACCTTC.

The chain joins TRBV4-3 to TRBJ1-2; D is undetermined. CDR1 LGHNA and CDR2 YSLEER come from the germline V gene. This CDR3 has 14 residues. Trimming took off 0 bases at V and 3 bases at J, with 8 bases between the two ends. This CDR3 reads CASSQDGVDYGYTF. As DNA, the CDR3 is TGCGCCAGCAGCCAAGACGGGGTAGACTATGGCTACACCTTC.

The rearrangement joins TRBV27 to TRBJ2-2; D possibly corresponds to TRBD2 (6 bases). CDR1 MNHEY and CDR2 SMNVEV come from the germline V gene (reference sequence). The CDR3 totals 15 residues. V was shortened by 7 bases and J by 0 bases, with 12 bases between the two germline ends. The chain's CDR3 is CASTGLASNTGELFF. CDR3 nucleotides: TGTGCCAGCACGGGACTTGCCTCGAACACCGGGGAGCTGTTTTTT.

CDR3 in DNA: TGCGCCAGCAGCTTGGCCAGGACAGGGGTGGGGCATGAGCAGTTCTTC. Protein sequence: CASSLARTGVGHEQFF. The chain carries TRBV5-1 and TRBJ2-1; the match to TRBD1 covers 9 bases. The germline V gene encodes CDR1 SGHRS and CDR2 YFSETQ. V gave up 0 bases and J gave up 8 bases; unmatched junction bases: 9. This CDR3 is 16 amino acids long.

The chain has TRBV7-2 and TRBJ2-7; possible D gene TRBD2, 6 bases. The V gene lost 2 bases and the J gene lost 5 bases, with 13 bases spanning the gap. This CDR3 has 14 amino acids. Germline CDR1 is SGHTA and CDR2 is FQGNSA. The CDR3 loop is CASSLSEGRHEQYF. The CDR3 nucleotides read TGTGCCAGCAGCTTATCAGAAGGGAGGCACGAGCAGTACTTC.

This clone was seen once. This chain's CDR3 is CASSEYRDHEQFF. The CDR3 DNA follows: TGTGCCAGCAGTGAGTACAGGGACCATGAGCAGTTCTTC. The chain carries TRBV25-1 and TRBJ2-1; D may be TRBD1 (6 bases). The CDR3 sequence is 13 residues long. CDR1 MGHDK and CDR2 SYGVNS come from the germline V gene. The V gene lost 3 bases and the J gene lost 8 bases, with 11 bases spanning the gap.

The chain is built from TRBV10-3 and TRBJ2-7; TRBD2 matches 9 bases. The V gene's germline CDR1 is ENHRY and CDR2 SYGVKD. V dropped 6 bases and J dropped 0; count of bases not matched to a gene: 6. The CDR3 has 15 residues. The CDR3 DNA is TGTGCCATCAGCCGGACTAGCGCACCCTCCTACGAGCAGTACTTC. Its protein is CAISRTSAPSYEQYF.

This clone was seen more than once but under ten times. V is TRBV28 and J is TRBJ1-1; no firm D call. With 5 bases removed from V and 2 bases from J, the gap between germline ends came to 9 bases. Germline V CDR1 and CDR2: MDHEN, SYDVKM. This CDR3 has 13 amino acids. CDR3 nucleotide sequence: TGTGCCAGCAGTGTACAGCTAAACACTGAAGCTTTCTTT. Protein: CASSVQLNTEAFF.

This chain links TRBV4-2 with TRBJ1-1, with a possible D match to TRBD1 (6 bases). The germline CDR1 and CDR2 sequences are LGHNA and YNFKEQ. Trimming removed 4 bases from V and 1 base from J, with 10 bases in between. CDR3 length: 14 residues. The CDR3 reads CASSLQQGNTEAFF. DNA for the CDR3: TGTGCCAGCAGCCTCCAACAGGGGAACACTGAAGCTTTCTTT.